This T cell receptor (beta chain) is from a study of CD8 T cells in ankylosing spondylitis. Trimming pared 5 bases from V and 7 bases from J, leaving 9 bases between. The germline gives CDR1 SEHNR, CDR2 FQNEAQ (reference sequence). The CDR3 is 12 residues long. Making the TCR beta libraries involved quantitative 5'-RACE with molecular barcodes. TCRdb passed the 5' RACE reads through MiXCR, listing each CDR3 protein once. The table has around 180,000 distinct CDR3 sequences, around a sixth seen once; the top ten hold around 4.5%. The sample holds many counts of this clonotype. The sequencing sample was made of blood, either unsorted or a sorted T cell fraction (not recorded which). The receptor's source is a male donor under 35 with ankylosing spondylitis or in good health (not recorded which). The chain couples TRBV7-9 to TRBJ1-5; perhaps TRBD1 as D (6 bases). CDR3 DNA sequence: TGTGCCAGCAGCCTAGGGGGGCAGCCCCAGCATTTT. It codes for CASSLGGQPQHF.